This T cell receptor beta chain was identified in a study of Ad26.COV2.S vaccination and SARS-CoV-2 variants. Treatment meaning: roughly 19 received Ad26.COV2.S at low or high dose, single or two shots; a few received placebo; per-sample allocation not given. Sampling happened 63 days after the first vaccine or placebo injection. Sequenced by immunoSEQ multiplex PCR; TCRdb stores in-frame clones only, minus some. The sample lists around 300,000 clones; 88% were seen once. Germline CDR1 is SGHNT and CDR2 is YENEEA. The CDR3 totals 14 residues. Trimming at V came to 3 bases and at J to 4 bases, leaving 1 base not matched to a gene.

V is TRBV11-3 and J is TRBJ2-1; 9 nucleotides align to TRBD2. The clonotype comes from a person aged 18-65 years who received the Ad26.COV2.S COVID-19 vaccine or a placebo. Sample: peripheral blood, taken in a trial of Ad26.COV2.S vaccine versus placebo. CDR3 amino acids: CASSFSGGYNEQFF. CDR3 DNA: TGTGCCAGCAGCTTTAGCGGGGGTTACAATGAGCAGTTCTTC.